The present TCR beta chain was sequenced within a study of CXCR3-negative and CXCR3-positive naive CD8 T cells. Study as a whole: Roughly 135 million TRB reads were obtained overall (about 1.5 +/- 0.3 million per library).

Notes on this clonotype: What it binds is unknown.

General study points: TCR strength was inferred from TRB CDR3 properties, while surface CD5 was comparable between naive subsets.

All TRB cDNA libraries came from 5' RACE performed with UMI labels. TCRdb re-called the 5' RACE reads; one entry per CDR3 protein, DNA not given. The listing records over 35,000 distinct CDR3 sequences. Sequencing was carried out using naive CXCR3- CD8+ T cells from blood. Subset meaning: CD45RO-CCR7+CD27+CD95- naive CD8+ T cells lacking CXCR3 (TNR3-). This TCR derives from a human donor in good health. Some clones in this sample may be carry-over from other donors' samples.

CDR3 protein: CASSQDWRLEAGGSYEQYF. This chain links TRBV3-1 with TRBJ2-7; the D call of TRBD2 rests on TCRdb alone, since no DNA is present to check it. From germline, CDR1 is LGHDT and CDR2 YNNKEL (reference sequence). This CDR3 has 19 residues.